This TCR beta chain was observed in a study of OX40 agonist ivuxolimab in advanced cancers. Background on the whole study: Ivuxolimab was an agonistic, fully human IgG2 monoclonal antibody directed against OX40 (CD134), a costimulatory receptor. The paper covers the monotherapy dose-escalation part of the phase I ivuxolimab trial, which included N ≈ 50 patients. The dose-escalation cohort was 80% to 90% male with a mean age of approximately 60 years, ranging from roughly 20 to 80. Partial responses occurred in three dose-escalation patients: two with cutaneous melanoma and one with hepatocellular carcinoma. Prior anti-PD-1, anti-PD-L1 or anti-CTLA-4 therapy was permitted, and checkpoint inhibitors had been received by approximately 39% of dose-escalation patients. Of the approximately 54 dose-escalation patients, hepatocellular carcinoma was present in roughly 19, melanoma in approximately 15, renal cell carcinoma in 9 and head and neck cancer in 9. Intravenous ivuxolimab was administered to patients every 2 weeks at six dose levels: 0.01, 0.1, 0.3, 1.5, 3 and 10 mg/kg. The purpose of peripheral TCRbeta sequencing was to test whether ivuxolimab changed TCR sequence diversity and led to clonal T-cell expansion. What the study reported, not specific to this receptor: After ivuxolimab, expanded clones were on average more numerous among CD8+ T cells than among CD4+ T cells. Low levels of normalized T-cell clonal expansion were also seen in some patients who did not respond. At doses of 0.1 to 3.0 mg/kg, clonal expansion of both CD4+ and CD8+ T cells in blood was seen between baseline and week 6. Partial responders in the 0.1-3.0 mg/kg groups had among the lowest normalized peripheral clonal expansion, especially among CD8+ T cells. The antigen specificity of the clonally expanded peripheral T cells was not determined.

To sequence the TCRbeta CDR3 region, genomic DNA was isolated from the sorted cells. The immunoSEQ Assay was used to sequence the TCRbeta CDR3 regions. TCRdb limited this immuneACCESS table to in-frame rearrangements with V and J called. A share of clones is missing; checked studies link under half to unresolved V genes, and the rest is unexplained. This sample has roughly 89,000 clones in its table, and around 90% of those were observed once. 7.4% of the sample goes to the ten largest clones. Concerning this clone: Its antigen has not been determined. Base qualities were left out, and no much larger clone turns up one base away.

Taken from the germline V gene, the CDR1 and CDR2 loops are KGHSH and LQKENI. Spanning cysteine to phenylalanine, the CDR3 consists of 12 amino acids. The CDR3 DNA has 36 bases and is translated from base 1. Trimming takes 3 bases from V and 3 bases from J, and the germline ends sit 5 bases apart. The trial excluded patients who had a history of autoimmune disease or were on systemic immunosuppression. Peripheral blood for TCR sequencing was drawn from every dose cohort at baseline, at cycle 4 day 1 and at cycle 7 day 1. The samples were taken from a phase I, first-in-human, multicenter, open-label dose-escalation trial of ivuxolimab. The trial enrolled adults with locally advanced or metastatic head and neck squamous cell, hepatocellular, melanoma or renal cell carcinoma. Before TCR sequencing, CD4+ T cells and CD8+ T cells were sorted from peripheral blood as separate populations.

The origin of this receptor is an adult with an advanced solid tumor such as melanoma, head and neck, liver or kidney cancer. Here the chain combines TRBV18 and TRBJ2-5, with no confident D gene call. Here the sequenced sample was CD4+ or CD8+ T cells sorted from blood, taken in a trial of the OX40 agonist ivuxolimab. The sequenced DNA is TGTGCCAGCTCACCGTTAGAAGAGACCCAGTACTTC. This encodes CASSPLEETQYF.